These T cell receptor beta chains were read from a single sample in a study of blood T cell repertoires in COVID-19. Libraries were prepared by immunoSEQ multiplex PCR; TCRdb keeps only in-frame clonotypes and omits some of them. The profile shows about 400,000 clones, around 89% of them singletons. Material for sequencing was PBMCs or T cells enriched from blood (not recorded which). These TCRs come from a woman younger than 45 with acute COVID-19. Both conserved end residues are part of each CDR3. D genes are given only for firm matches. Size is omitted from some rows. Given values are once, few, many or a class for expanded clones.

d_call	v_call	j_call	clone_size	cdr3_nt	cdr3_aa
NA	TRBV2	TRBJ1-6	NA	TGTGCCAGCAAGGAGAATAATTCACCCCTCCACTTT	CASKENNSPLHF
TRBD1	TRBV12-3/TRBV12-4	TRBJ1-1	once	TGTGCCAGCAGCCTGACACAGGGGACCCAAGCTTTCTTT	CASSLTQGTQAFF
TRBD1	TRBV12-5	TRBJ1-4	few	TGTGCTAGTCAGGGGGTGAATGAAAAACTGTTTTTT	CASQGVNEKLFF
NA	TRBV29-1	TRBJ1-1	NA	TGCAGCGCCCCGGGGGGGCGCGGGGAAGCTTTCTTT	CSAPGGRGEAFF
NA	TRBV2	TRBJ2-3	NA	TGTGCCAGCAGTGCACGACAGCGCCCTACTAGCACAGATACGCAGTATTTT	CASSARQRPTSTDTQYF
TRBD1	TRBV4-1	TRBJ2-7	NA	TGCGCCAGCAGCCTCGGGACAGGGGGCCCGAAAGGCTACGAGCAGTACTTC	CASSLGTGGPKGYEQYF
TRBD1	TRBV24-1	TRBJ2-7	NA	TGTGCCACCAGTGAAGGGTCGACAGGGGCCTACGAGCAGTACTTC	CATSEGSTGAYEQYF
NA	TRBV7-3	TRBJ1-3	NA	TGTGCCAGCAGCCCTGGGGGCCAGAGAAACACCATATATTTT	CASSPGGQRNTIYF
NA	TRBV19	TRBJ1-1	NA	TGTGCCAGTAGTCAGGCTCGGAACACTGAAGCTTTCTTT	CASSQARNTEAFF
TRBD1	TRBV7-2	TRBJ1-6	NA	TGTGCCAGCAGCTTTTACCCAGGGGGGTCCCCACCCCTCCACTTT	CASSFYPGGSPPLHF
TRBD2	TRBV7-2	TRBJ2-1	NA	TGTGCCAGCAGCCCTTCTAGCGGGTTAGGCTATGAGCAGTTCTTC	CASSPSSGLGYEQFF
TRBD1	TRBV27	TRBJ1-2	NA	TGTGCCAGCAGTCCGACAGGGTTCTATGGCTACACCTTC	CASSPTGFYGYTF
NA	TRBV2	TRBJ2-7	NA	TGTGCCAGCAGTGAAGGTATCAGCTCCTACGAGCAGTACTTC	CASSEGISSYEQYF
NA	TRBV29-1	TRBJ2-3	NA	TGCAGCGTTGTACAGGGCTACAAGTTCACAGATACGCAGTATTTT	CSVVQGYKFTDTQYF
NA	TRBV7-9	TRBJ2-2	NA	TGTGCCAGCAGCTTGAGTAACGGGGAGCTGTTTTTT	CASSLSNGELFF
NA	TRBV27	TRBJ1-1	NA	TGTGCCAGCAACCCGGGGTGGACGAACACTGAAGCTTTCTTT	CASNPGWTNTEAFF
NA	TRBV4-1	TRBJ2-1	once	TGCGCCAGCAGCCAAGCAGCGGGCAACTACAATGAGCAGTTCTTC	CASSQAAGNYNEQFF
TRBD1	TRBV29-1	TRBJ2-5	NA	TGCAGCGTTGAACCTACAGGGGTGGAGACCCAGTACTTC	CSVEPTGVETQYF
NA	TRBV7-9	TRBJ1-1	NA	TGTGCCAGCAACCTAGGACAGATTTTTATGAACACTGAAGCTTTCTTT	CASNLGQIFMNTEAFF
TRBD1	TRBV10-3	TRBJ2-7	few	TGTGCCATCAGGCCGGGACAGGGGTTGTACGAGCAGTACTTC	CAIRPGQGLYEQYF
NA	TRBV9	TRBJ1-4	NA	TGTGCCAGCAGCTCCGGACAACCAAAAGAAGAAAAACTGTTTTTT	CASSSGQPKEEKLFF
TRBD2	TRBV6-6	TRBJ2-2	NA	TGTGCCAGCAGTTACCCCGCGGGGGGGAACACCGGGGAGCTGTTTTTT	CASSYPAGGNTGELFF
TRBD2	TRBV4-1	TRBJ2-7	NA	TGCGCCAGCAGCCCCACGGGGGCTAGCGGGGGAAACGAGCAGTACTTC	CASSPTGASGGNEQYF
NA	TRBV9	TRBJ2-3	few	TGTGCCAGCAGCACCTATAGCGGCTCTAGCACAGATACGCAGTATTTT	CASSTYSGSSTDTQYF
NA	TRBV15	TRBJ1-2	NA	TGTGCCACCAGCAGAGACAGAAACTATGGCTACACCTTC	CATSRDRNYGYTF
NA	TRBV7-9	TRBJ1-1	NA	TGTGCCAGCAGCTGGGGCAGGGGTGGAACTGAAGCTTTCTTT	CASSWGRGGTEAFF
NA	TRBV5-1	TRBJ2-1	NA	TGCGCCAGCAGCTTCCAAGGACGGGAATACAATGAGCAGTTCTTC	CASSFQGREYNEQFF
NA	TRBV7-9	TRBJ2-2	NA	TGTGCCAGCACCACGTTCCGACAGGAGAACACCGGGGAGCTGTTTTTT	CASTTFRQENTGELFF
NA	TRBV30	TRBJ2-3	NA	TGTGCCCTACGGGGAAGCGGCACAGATACGCAGTATTTT	CALRGSGTDTQYF
NA	TRBV5-1	TRBJ2-5	NA	TGCGCCAGCAGCTTGGCGGACATTCAAGAGACCCAGTACTTC	CASSLADIQETQYF
TRBD2	TRBV24-1	TRBJ2-1	NA	TGTGCCACCAGTGAAAGGACTAGCGGGGGCCACTACAATGAGCAGTTCTTC	CATSERTSGGHYNEQFF
TRBD2	TRBV4-1	TRBJ2-1	NA	TGCGCCAGCAGCCCGCTAGCGGGGGATACCCCGCAGTTCTTC	CASSPLAGDTPQFF
NA	TRBV12-3/TRBV12-4	TRBJ1-1	NA	TGTGCCAGCAGTTTAATCGAGCGCATTGAAGCTTTCTTT	CASSLIERIEAFF
TRBD2	TRBV5-6	TRBJ2-7	NA	TGTGCCAGCAGCTTGGCCGGGGGGGCGGTCTACGAGCAGTACTTC	CASSLAGGAVYEQYF
TRBD2	TRBV5-1	TRBJ2-7	many	TGCGCCAGCAGCTTGGAGACTAGCGGGGGGGCCAAGGTACGCGAGCAGTACTTC	CASSLETSGGAKVREQYF
NA	TRBV9	TRBJ1-2	NA	TGTGCCAGCAGCTTGGCAGGCACCTATGGCTACACCTTC	CASSLAGTYGYTF
NA	TRBV7-8	TRBJ1-3	NA	TGTGCCAGCAGCTTTCAGGGGTCGGGAAACACCATATATTTT	CASSFQGSGNTIYF
NA	TRBV2	TRBJ2-7	NA	TGTGCCAGCAGCCGCCTGGACTTCTACGAGCAGTACTTC	CASSRLDFYEQYF
TRBD1	TRBV2	TRBJ1-4	NA	TGTGCCAGCAGCCTCGACAGGGTGGCTGAAAAACTGTTTTTT	CASSLDRVAEKLFF
TRBD1	TRBV15	TRBJ1-5	NA	TGTGCCACCAGCAGAGAAAGGGGGCTTCAGCCCCAGCATTTT	CATSRERGLQPQHF
TRBD1	TRBV7-9	TRBJ2-2	NA	TGTGCCAGCACCCCCCGACAGGGGGCGAGCACCGGGGAGCTGTTTTTT	CASTPRQGASTGELFF
NA	TRBV5-4	TRBJ2-5	NA	TGTGCCAGCAGCTTGGGGGGACTGGGGAAAGAGACCCAGTACTTC	CASSLGGLGKETQYF
TRBD1	TRBV19	TRBJ1-2	NA	TGTGCCAGTACCACTCCCCTGACAGGGTCGGCTGGCTACACCTTC	CASTTPLTGSAGYTF
NA	TRBV18	TRBJ2-1	NA	TGTGCCAGCTCACGGATGACAGAAAACAATGAGCAGTTCTTC	CASSRMTENNEQFF
NA	TRBV7-8	TRBJ1-6	NA	TGTGCCAGCAGCTTAGTATCGGATTCACCCCTCCACTTT	CASSLVSDSPLHF
TRBD1	TRBV10-2	TRBJ1-1	NA	TGCGCCAGCAGTGAGCCCTACAGGGGCATGAACACTGAAGCTTTCTTT	CASSEPYRGMNTEAFF